This is a list of T cell receptor beta chains from one sample in a study of shared clonotypes between healthy human individuals. Sequenced by immunoSEQ multiplex PCR; TCRdb stores in-frame clones only, minus some. The sample has around 2,000,000 clones, roughly 95% seen once. The sample consisted of naive CD8+ T cells sorted from blood. The source of these receptors is a man aged 18 to 35 in good health. The CDR3 runs from the conserved cysteine through the conserved F or W. Each record gives: J gene, D gene, V gene, clone size, CDR3 DNA, CDR3 protein. The D gene is left open where the match is weak. Clone size is shown for a subset of rows, as once, few, many or a class of expanded clone.

J: TRBJ1-1; D: -; V: TRBV27; size: -; DNA: TGTGCCAGCAGTTTAGGTTACCCCCCCACTGAAGCTTTCTTT; CDR3: CASSLGYPPTEAFF
J: TRBJ2-7; D: TRBD1; V: TRBV2; size: -; DNA: TGTGCCAGCAGTGCCGGGACAGGTGGCGAGCAGTACTTC; CDR3: CASSAGTGGEQYF
J: TRBJ2-5; D: TRBD2; V: TRBV5-4; size: -; DNA: TGTGCCAGCAGCTTTCGGGGGGAGGGCCAAGAGACCCAGTACTTC; CDR3: CASSFRGEGQETQYF
J: TRBJ2-3; D: TRBD2; V: TRBV27; size: -; DNA: TGTGCCAGCAGTCTCATACTAGCGGGGGGAGTAACAGATACGCAGTATTTT; CDR3: CASSLILAGGVTDTQYF
J: TRBJ2-7; D: -; V: TRBV6-4; size: -; DNA: TGTGCCATCGTATCGTGGAAATTGGGGGAGCAGTACTTC; CDR3: CAIVSWKLGEQYF
J: TRBJ2-1; D: -; V: TRBV2; size: -; DNA: TGTGCCAGCAGTGAAGGGCAGGGGAGTCTTTACAATGAGCAGTTCTTC; CDR3: CASSEGQGSLYNEQFF
J: TRBJ2-2; D: -; V: TRBV6-6; size: -; DNA: TGTGCCAGCAGTTACTGGCAGGGCGACACCGGGGAGCTGTTTTTT; CDR3: CASSYWQGDTGELFF
J: TRBJ2-7; D: -; V: TRBV27; size: -; DNA: TGTGCCAGCAGTGACGATGGATCCTACGAGCAGTACTTC; CDR3: CASSDDGSYEQYF
J: TRBJ1-4; D: -; V: TRBV30; size: -; DNA: TGTGCCTGGAGTATCGAGGGGACTAATGAAAAACTGTTTTTT; CDR3: CAWSIEGTNEKLFF
J: TRBJ2-7; D: -; V: TRBV5-6; size: -; DNA: TGTGCCAGCAGCTTGGAATGGGACACGACCTACGAGCAGTACTTC; CDR3: CASSLEWDTTYEQYF
J: TRBJ2-1; D: TRBD2; V: TRBV13; size: -; DNA: TGTGCCAGCAGCTTCCTTATGGGATGGACAGCGGGAGATTCTGGTGAGCAGTTCTTC; CDR3: CASSFLMGWTAGDSGEQFF
J: TRBJ2-1; D: -; V: TRBV7-9; size: -; DNA: TGTGCCAGCAGCCGGGACGGTTACAATGAGCAGTTCTTC; CDR3: CASSRDGYNEQFF
J: TRBJ2-1; D: -; V: TRBV19; size: -; DNA: TGTGCCAGCCTACTTTCGAGGGGCTCCTACAATGAGCAGTTCTTC; CDR3: CASLLSRGSYNEQFF
J: TRBJ2-5; D: -; V: TRBV7-9; size: -; DNA: TGTGCCAGCCGTCACCTTGAGACCCAGTACTTC; CDR3: CASRHLETQYF
J: TRBJ2-7; D: TRBD1; V: TRBV27; size: -; DNA: TGTGCCAGCAGTAATTCAGGGGGCGCGGAGTACGAGCAGTACTTC; CDR3: CASSNSGGAEYEQYF
J: TRBJ1-2; D: TRBD1; V: TRBV6-1; size: few; DNA: TGTGCCACCGCCCTGACAGGGTTCTATGGCTACACCTTC; CDR3: CATALTGFYGYTF
J: TRBJ2-2; D: -; V: TRBV4-1; size: -; DNA: TGCGCCAGCAGCCAAGATCGGAACACCGGGGAGCTGTTTTTT; CDR3: CASSQDRNTGELFF
J: TRBJ2-2; D: TRBD2; V: TRBV13; size: -; DNA: TGTGCCATCCCCCGGGGGGGCCCCGGGGAGCTGTTTTTT; CDR3: CAIPRGGPGELFF
J: TRBJ2-3; D: -; V: TRBV10-3; size: -; DNA: TGTGCCATCAGTGTAGGACCGATTTCTAGCACAGATACGCAGTATTTT; CDR3: CAISVGPISSTDTQYF
J: TRBJ1-3; D: TRBD1; V: TRBV5-6; size: -; DNA: TGTGCCAGCAGCTGGGGGACAGCCTCTGGAAACACCATATATTTT; CDR3: CASSWGTASGNTIYF
J: TRBJ2-1; D: TRBD2; V: TRBV7-9; size: -; DNA: TGTGCCAGCAGCCCTAGCCCCGGGACTAGCGGCTACAATGAGCAGTTCTTC; CDR3: CASSPSPGTSGYNEQFF
J: TRBJ2-1; D: TRBD2; V: TRBV27; size: -; DNA: TGTGCCAGCAGTTCGATAGCGGGGGAGCAGTTCTTC; CDR3: CASSSIAGEQFF
J: TRBJ1-5; D: TRBD1; V: TRBV4-1; size: -; DNA: TGCGCCAGCAGCCAAGCACCAGGGGGAAGCAATCAGCCCCAGCATTTT; CDR3: CASSQAPGGSNQPQHF
J: TRBJ1-5; D: -; V: TRBV7-9; size: -; DNA: TGTGCCAGCAGCTCGGGGACGGCCATCCCCCAAATGGAGCCCCAGCATTTT; CDR3: CASSSGTAIPQMEPQHF
J: TRBJ2-7; D: -; V: TRBV9; size: -; DNA: TGTGCCAGCAGCCCCCTCGCGAACCCCATAGGGCCCGAGCAGTACTTC; CDR3: CASSPLANPIGPEQYF
J: TRBJ2-7; D: -; V: TRBV2; size: -; DNA: TGTGCCAGCATAGGCAGGGAAATCTACGAGCAGTACTTC; CDR3: CASIGREIYEQYF
J: TRBJ1-6; D: TRBD1; V: TRBV15; size: few; DNA: TGTGCCACCAGCTCCGGACAGGGAAATTCACCCCTCCACTTT; CDR3: CATSSGQGNSPLHF
J: TRBJ1-2; D: TRBD1; V: TRBV6-1; size: -; DNA: TGTGCCAGCAGTGAGTCCGACCGGACAGGGAGTTATGGCTACACCTTC; CDR3: CASSESDRTGSYGYTF
J: TRBJ2-7; D: -; V: TRBV27; size: -; DNA: TGTGCCAGCAGCGTAGGGGCGCCAATTACCTACGAGCAGTACTTC; CDR3: CASSVGAPITYEQYF
J: TRBJ2-7; D: TRBD2; V: TRBV5-4; size: -; DNA: TGTGCCAGCAGCTTGGAGACTAGCGGGAGCGGCGAGCAGTACTTC; CDR3: CASSLETSGSGEQYF
J: TRBJ2-3; D: -; V: TRBV7-9; size: -; DNA: TGTGCCAGCAGCGGGGCGACTAGCACAGATACGCAGTATTTT; CDR3: CASSGATSTDTQYF
J: TRBJ2-3; D: TRBD2; V: TRBV5-4; size: -; DNA: TGTGCCAGCAGCCAGGGGACTAGCGGGAGGATGGATACGCAGTATTTT; CDR3: CASSQGTSGRMDTQYF
J: TRBJ1-1; D: -; V: TRBV7-9; size: -; DNA: TGTGCCAGCAGCATGAGATATGAGGCGCGAACTGAAGCTTTCTTT; CDR3: CASSMRYEARTEAFF
J: TRBJ1-3; D: -; V: TRBV6-6; size: -; DNA: TGTGCCAGCAGGCTCGAAGGTCACACCATATATTTT; CDR3: CASRLEGHTIYF
J: TRBJ2-1; D: -; V: TRBV5-5; size: -; DNA: TGTGCCAGCAGCCCACGGGAGACGTCCTACAATGAGCAGTTCTTC; CDR3: CASSPRETSYNEQFF
J: TRBJ2-3; D: -; V: TRBV5-4; size: -; DNA: TGTGCCAGCAGCAATCCCAACCTCGGGAGAGGATACACAGATACGCAGTATTTT; CDR3: CASSNPNLGRGYTDTQYF
J: TRBJ2-7; D: -; V: TRBV7-2; size: -; DNA: TGTGCCAGCAGCTTAGGGGTAGCGGCGGCCTACGAGCAGTACTTC; CDR3: CASSLGVAAAYEQYF
J: TRBJ2-1; D: TRBD1; V: TRBV5-6; size: -; DNA: TGTGCCAGCAGCCCGGGACAGGGGGTTGATGAGCAGTTCTTC; CDR3: CASSPGQGVDEQFF
J: TRBJ2-2; D: -; V: TRBV6-5; size: -; DNA: TGTGCCAGCAGTTCGGGTTGGGGTTCGACGACCGGGGAGCTGTTTTTT; CDR3: CASSSGWGSTTGELFF
J: TRBJ2-1; D: -; V: TRBV2; size: -; DNA: TGTGCCAGCCCAGGGGCGAATGAGCAGTTCTTC; CDR3: CASPGANEQFF
J: TRBJ1-4; D: -; V: TRBV2; size: -; DNA: TGTGCCAGCAGTGAAGGCCCAGGATGGAATGAAAAACTGTTTTTT; CDR3: CASSEGPGWNEKLFF
J: TRBJ1-6; D: -; V: TRBV6-9; size: -; DNA: TGTGCCAGCCTCCGACAGGACTGGGCACCCCTCCACTTT; CDR3: CASLRQDWAPLHF
J: TRBJ1-1; D: -; V: TRBV5-5; size: -; DNA: TGTGCCAGCAGCTTGAATACCTTTTTGGCCTCTTTGGTGGCTGAAGCTTTCTTT; CDR3: CASSLNTFLASLVAEAFF
J: TRBJ2-3; D: -; V: TRBV27; size: -; DNA: TGTGCCAGCACGGGGGGCGGCACAGATACGCAGTATTTT; CDR3: CASTGGGTDTQYF
J: TRBJ1-6; D: -; V: TRBV27; size: -; DNA: TGTGCCAGCAGTTTATCGCAGGAGGGGAATTCACCCCTCCACTTT; CDR3: CASSLSQEGNSPLHF
J: TRBJ2-1; D: TRBD2; V: TRBV19; size: -; DNA: TGTGCCAGTAGTATAGACCCCCTAGCGGAGGGTTACAATGAGCAGTTCTTC; CDR3: CASSIDPLAEGYNEQFF
J: TRBJ2-1; D: TRBD1; V: TRBV5-1; size: -; DNA: TGCGCCAGCAGCTCAGTGAACAGGGGGCCAGAGATAAATGAGCAGTTCTTC; CDR3: CASSSVNRGPEINEQFF
J: TRBJ2-5; D: -; V: TRBV6-6; size: -; DNA: TGTGCCAGCAGTTACTCACAGGTCGGCGTGGAGACCCAGTACTTC; CDR3: CASSYSQVGVETQYF
J: TRBJ2-7; D: -; V: TRBV7-6; size: -; DNA: TGTGCCAGCAGCTTAGATGAAACCTACGAGCAGTACTTC; CDR3: CASSLDETYEQYF
J: TRBJ2-6; D: -; V: TRBV9; size: -; DNA: TGTGCCAGCAGCGCCTCCCCCGACAGAGACGCTGGGGCCAACGTCCTGACTTTC; CDR3: CASSASPDRDAGANVLTF
J: TRBJ2-5; D: -; V: TRBV10-3; size: -; DNA: TGTGCCATCGGGGGGCTAGATAGGGAGACCCAGTACTTC; CDR3: CAIGGLDRETQYF
J: TRBJ2-7; D: -; V: TRBV6-5; size: -; DNA: TGTGCCAGCAGTTCGGCCGGGCTTCCCTCCTACGAGCAGTACTTC; CDR3: CASSSAGLPSYEQYF